Following are 15 T cell receptor beta chains from one sample sequenced in a study of Ad26.COV2.S vaccination and SARS-CoV-2 variants. Clones were sequenced by immunoSEQ multiplex PCR, and TCRdb holds only the in-frame ones, with some missing. The sample contains around 400,000 clones, around 82% of which appear only once. Treatment indicated: 15 to 20 received Ad26.COV2.S at low or high dose, single or two shots; about 5 received placebo; per-sample allocation not given. Material that was analyzed had been drawn on day 63 after the first vaccine or placebo injection. The input for sequencing was peripheral blood, taken in a trial of Ad26.COV2.S vaccine versus placebo. Source of these receptors: a person between 18 and 65 years old who received the Ad26.COV2.S COVID-19 vaccine or a placebo.

This chain links TRBV7-8 with TRBJ1-2, with D uncertain. V lost 4 bases, J lost 4 bases, and 13 bases lay in between. Germline CDR1 SGHVS, CDR2 FQNEAQ. This CDR3 is 14 amino acids long. CDR3 residues: CASSSQVGRYGYTF. The CDR3 DNA follows: TGTGCCAGCAGCTCCCAGGTCGGGCGCTATGGCTACACCTTC.

This clone was detected only once. V usage is TRBV5-1 and J usage is TRBJ1-2, with 7 bases fitting TRBD1. Germline CDR1 and CDR2: SGHRS and YFSETQ. V was clipped by 1 base and J by 4 bases; unmatched bases: 1. The CDR3 contains 13 residues. CDR3 coding DNA: TGCGCCAGCAGCTTGCAGGGGGGCTATGGCTACACCTTC. As protein: CASSLQGGYGYTF. The whole variable domain, filled in from reference TRBV5-1 and TRBJ1-2, reads KAGVTQTPRYLIKTRGQQVTLSCSPISGHRSVSWYQQTPGQGLQFLFEYFSETQRNKGNFPGRFSGRQFSNSRSEMNVSTLELGDSALYLCASSLQGGYGYTFGSGTRLTVV.

The rearrangement joins TRBV10-3 to TRBJ1-3; TRBD1 is a possible D gene (5 bases). V dropped 4 bases and J dropped 4 bases, with 14 bases sitting between them. The CDR3 spans 15 residues. Germline loops: CDR1 ENHRY, CDR2 SYGVKD. In DNA, the CDR3 is TGTGCCATCAGTGCTATGGGGGACTCCGGAAACACCATATATTTT. Its translation: CAISAMGDSGNTIYF.

The CDR3 reads CASSPRLGTEQYF. The CDR3 bases are TGTGCCAGCAGCCCCCGTCTAGGGACCGAGCAGTACTTC. V usage is TRBV13 and J usage is TRBJ2-7; perhaps D is TRBD1 or TRBD2 (5 bases each). The CDR3 loop spans 13 amino acids. CDR1 is PRHDT, CDR2 FYEKMQ, per germline (reference sequence). Trimming cost V 5 bases and J 6 bases, with 14 bases left between them.

V is TRBV28 and J is TRBJ1-2; D not certain. The V gene lost 3 bases and the J gene lost 8 bases, with 10 bases spanning the gap. CDR3 length equals 12 residues. CDR1 and CDR2 (germline): MDHEN, SYDVKM. For the CDR3, the DNA is TGTGCCAGCAGTTTGAAGGCCACGGGCTACACCTTC. This gives the protein CASSLKATGYTF.

The chain links TRBV7-2 to TRBJ1-6; the D is unclear. V lost 4 bases and J 4 bases, leaving 11 bases between the germline ends. This CDR3 comprises 15 residues. In germline, CDR1 is SGHTA, CDR2 FQGNSA. The CDR3 here is CASSSIVQYNSPLHF. The CDR3 DNA is TGTGCCAGCAGCTCAATCGTACAGTATAATTCACCCCTCCACTTT.

J is TRBJ2-7 and V is TRBV5-1; D perhaps matches TRBD1 (6 bases). With 4 bases removed from V and 1 base from J, the gap between germline ends came to 15 bases. The CDR3 is made up of 15 amino acids. Germline CDR1 SGHRS, CDR2 YFSETQ. The DNA for the CDR3 is TGCGCCAGCAGCACGACCAGGGGATTGTCCTACGAGCAGTACTTC. Protein product: CASSTTRGLSYEQYF.

The chain joins TRBV9 to TRBJ2-3, with TRBD2 matching 8 bases. Germline CDR1 reads SGDLS; CDR2 reads YYNGEE. The CDR3 spans 18 residues. J was trimmed by 2 bases and V by 0 bases; bases with no gene match: 11. The CDR3 nucleotides are TGTGCCAGCAGCGTAGTTCCAATAGCGGGGAGAGACACAGATACGCAGTATTTT. Translation gives CASSVVPIAGRDTDTQYF.

The gene calls are TRBV20-1 and TRBJ2-6; D remains ambiguous. In germline, CDR1 is DFQATT, CDR2 SNEGSKA (reference sequence). The CDR3 loop spans 15 amino acids. The V end lost 3 bases, the J end lost 2 bases, and 11 bases lay between the germline ends. As DNA, the CDR3 is TGCAGTGCTAGTAGAGACACCCCTGGGGCCAACGTCCTGACTTTC. Residues: CSASRDTPGANVLTF.

The chain recombines TRBV6-5 with TRBJ1-1, with D tentatively TRBD1 (6 bases). V was cut by 4 bases and J by 7 bases, with 13 bases left in between. In germline, CDR1 is MNHEY, CDR2 SVGAGI. This CDR3 has 13 residues. The CDR3 region is CASSSWGAGEAFF. In nucleotides, the CDR3 is TGTGCCAGCAGTTCATGGGGGGCAGGTGAAGCTTTCTTT.

This clone has only one observation. This chain uses TRBV14 with TRBJ2-2; 12 bases match TRBD2. Germline values: CDR1 SGHDN, CDR2 FVKESK. Losses at the gene ends were 6 bases for V and 0 bases for J; bases not matched to a gene: 8. This CDR3 contains 18 residues. The CDR3 nucleotides read TGTGCCAGCAGTCTGACTAGCGGGGGCCCCTCGAACACCGGGGAGCTGTTTTTT. It codes for CASSLTSGGPSNTGELFF.

Only one count was recorded for this clone. Written as DNA, the CDR3 is TGTGCCAGCAGCCAAGAGAGGGCCCGGGGTGGGGTCTATGGCTACACCTTC. Translation: CASSQERARGGVYGYTF. J is TRBJ1-2 and V is TRBV4-2; D call uncertain. The CDR3 is made up of 17 amino acids. Trimming removed 0 bases at V and 4 bases at J, with 18 bases between. Germline V CDR1 and CDR2: LGHNA, YNFKEQ.

The chain links TRBV9 to TRBJ1-4; D unclear. CDR3 size: 14 residues. CDR1 is SGDLS, CDR2 YYNGEE, per germline. The V and J ends lost 0 bases and 8 bases respectively, with 11 bases between them. The CDR3 sequence is CASSVASAGEKLFF. Written as DNA, the CDR3 is TGTGCCAGCAGCGTAGCTTCGGCCGGAGAAAAACTGTTTTTT.

The chain is built from TRBV4-2 and TRBJ2-2; D remains unclear. The ends were cut back, 0 bases at V and 0 bases at J, with 11 bases in the middle. Germline V gene data show CDR1 as LGHNA and CDR2 as YNFKEQ. This CDR3 region has 17 residues. In DNA form, the CDR3 reads TGTGCCAGCAGCCAAGATTGGGGATACGCGAACACCGGGGAGCTGTTTTTT. It specifies CASSQDWGYANTGELFF.

Written as DNA, the CDR3 is TGCGCCAGCAGCCCCTCAGAGCGGGAAGGGGAGACCCAGTACTTC. Protein product: CASSPSEREGETQYF. The chain links TRBV4-1 to TRBJ2-5, with 7 bases lining up with TRBD2. Looked up from germline, CDR1 is MGHRA and CDR2 is YSYEKL. The CDR3 runs 15 residues. V trimming: 4 bases; J trimming: 5 bases; junction bases outside the gene matches: 10.